This T cell receptor beta chain was found in a study of blood T cell repertoires in COVID-19. About the study: Acute and convalescent COVID-19 specimens originated in the United States, Italy and Spain. PBMCs, B-cell-depleted T cells, or T cells were the source of the cDNA or gDNA that made up the material.

Original processing methods: Using reference gene primer amplification, nucleated cell counts were estimated. Clones were read by immunoSEQ multiplex PCR, and TCRdb kept only the in-frame ones, dropping some. V, J and clone size are taken as reported in that table, and D and trimming were inferred from the DNA itself. The data hold more than 65,000 clones, with around 83% observed a single time. J lost 4 bases, V lost 1 base, and 5 bases had no gene match. Germline-derived CDR1 and CDR2 are SGHAT and FQNNGV. The CDR3 consists of 15 residues. This sequence was found in an elderly man with acute or convalescent COVID-19. Sequencing input: peripheral blood. The chain has TRBV11-2 and TRBJ2-7; 9 nucleotides line up with TRBD2. CDR3 nucleotide sequence: TGTGCCAGCAGCTTAGTAGCGGGGGCTATTTACGAGCAGTACTTC. This encodes CASSLVAGAIYEQYF.